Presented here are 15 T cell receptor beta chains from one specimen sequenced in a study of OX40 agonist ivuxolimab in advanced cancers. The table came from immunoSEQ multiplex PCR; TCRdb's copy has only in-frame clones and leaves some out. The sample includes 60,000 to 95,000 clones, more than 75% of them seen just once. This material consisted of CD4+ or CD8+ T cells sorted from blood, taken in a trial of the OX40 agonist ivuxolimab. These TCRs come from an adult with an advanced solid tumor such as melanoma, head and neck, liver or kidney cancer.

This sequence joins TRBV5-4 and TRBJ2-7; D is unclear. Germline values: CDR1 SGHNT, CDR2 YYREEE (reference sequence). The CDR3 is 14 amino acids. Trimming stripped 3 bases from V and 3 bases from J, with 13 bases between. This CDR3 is CASSSGPSVYEQYF. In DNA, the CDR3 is TGTGCCAGCAGCTCAGGACCAAGTGTCTACGAGCAGTACTTC.

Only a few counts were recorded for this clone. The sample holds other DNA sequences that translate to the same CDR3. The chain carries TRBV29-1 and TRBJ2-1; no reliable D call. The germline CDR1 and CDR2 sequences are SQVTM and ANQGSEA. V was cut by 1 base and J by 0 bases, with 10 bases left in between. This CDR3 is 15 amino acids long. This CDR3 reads CSVEGTQSSYNEQFF. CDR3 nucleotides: TGCAGCGTTGAAGGAACTCAAAGCTCCTACAATGAGCAGTTCTTC.

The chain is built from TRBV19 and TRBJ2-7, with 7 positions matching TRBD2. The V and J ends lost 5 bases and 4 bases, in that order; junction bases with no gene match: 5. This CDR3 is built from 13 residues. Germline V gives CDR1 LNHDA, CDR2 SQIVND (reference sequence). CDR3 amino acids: CASSLQGGYEQYF. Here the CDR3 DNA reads TGTGCCAGTAGTCTCCAGGGAGGGTACGAGCAGTACTTC.

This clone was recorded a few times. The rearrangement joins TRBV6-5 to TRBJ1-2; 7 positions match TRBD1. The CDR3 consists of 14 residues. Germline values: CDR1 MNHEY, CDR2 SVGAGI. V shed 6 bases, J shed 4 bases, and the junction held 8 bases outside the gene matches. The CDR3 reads CASRIQGVGYGYTF. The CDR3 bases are TGTGCCAGCAGGATTCAGGGGGTTGGCTATGGCTACACCTTC.

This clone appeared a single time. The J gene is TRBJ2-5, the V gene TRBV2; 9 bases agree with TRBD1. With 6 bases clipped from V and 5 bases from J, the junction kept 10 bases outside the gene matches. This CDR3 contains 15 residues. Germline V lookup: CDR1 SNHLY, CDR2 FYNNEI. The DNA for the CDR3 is TGTGCCAGCAGGAGGGACAGGGTAATAGGGGAGACCCAGTACTTC. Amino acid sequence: CASRRDRVIGETQYF.

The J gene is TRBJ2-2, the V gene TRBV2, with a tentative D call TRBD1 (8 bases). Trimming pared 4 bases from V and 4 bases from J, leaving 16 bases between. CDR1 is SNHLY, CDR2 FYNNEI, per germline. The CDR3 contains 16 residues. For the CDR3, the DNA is TGTGCCAGCAGTGGTACTTACAGGGGGGGCACCGGGGAGCTGTTTTTT. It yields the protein CASSGTYRGGTGELFF.

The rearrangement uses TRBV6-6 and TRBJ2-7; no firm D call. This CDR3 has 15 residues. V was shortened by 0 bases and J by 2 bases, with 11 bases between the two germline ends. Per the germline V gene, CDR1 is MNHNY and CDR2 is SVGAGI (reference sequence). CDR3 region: CASSYSAVNPYEQYF. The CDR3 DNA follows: TGTGCCAGCAGTTACTCGGCAGTCAACCCCTACGAGCAGTACTTC.

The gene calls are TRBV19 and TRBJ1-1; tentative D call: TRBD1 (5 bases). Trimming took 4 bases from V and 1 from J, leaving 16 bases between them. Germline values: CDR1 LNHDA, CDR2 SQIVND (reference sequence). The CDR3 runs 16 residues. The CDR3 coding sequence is TGTGCCAGTAGTACTGGGGCGGGGGAGGCGAACACTGAAGCTTTCTTT. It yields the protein CASSTGAGEANTEAFF.

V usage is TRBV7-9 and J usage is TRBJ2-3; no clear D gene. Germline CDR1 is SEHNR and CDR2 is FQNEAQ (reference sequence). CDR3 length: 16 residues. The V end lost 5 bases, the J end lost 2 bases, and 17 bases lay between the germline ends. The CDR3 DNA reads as TGTGCCAGCAGCCAAGTGGCCGTTATTACCACAGATACGCAGTATTTT. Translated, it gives CASSQVAVITTDTQYF.

The CDR3 DNA follows: TGTGCCAGCTCACCCCTGGGGAGCTCCTACGAGCAGTACTTC. Protein: CASSPLGSSYEQYF. J is TRBJ2-7 and V is TRBV18; weak D call: TRBD2 (5 bases). The length of the CDR3 is 14 residues. V lost 3 bases, J lost 0 bases, and 9 bases lay in between. Germline loops: CDR1 KGHSH, CDR2 LQKENI.

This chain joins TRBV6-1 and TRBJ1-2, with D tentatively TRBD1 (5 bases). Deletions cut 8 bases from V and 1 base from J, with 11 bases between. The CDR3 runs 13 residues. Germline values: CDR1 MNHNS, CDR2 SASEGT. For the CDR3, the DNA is TGTGCCAGCGGCAGACAGAGTAACTATGGCTACACCTTC. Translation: CASGRQSNYGYTF.

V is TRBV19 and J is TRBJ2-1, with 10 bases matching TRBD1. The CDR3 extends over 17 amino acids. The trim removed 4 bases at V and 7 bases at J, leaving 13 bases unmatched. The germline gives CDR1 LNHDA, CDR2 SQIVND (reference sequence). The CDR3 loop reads CASSRQGARTMVNEQFF. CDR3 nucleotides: TGTGCCAGTAGTAGACAGGGGGCGAGGACAATGGTAAATGAGCAGTTCTTC.

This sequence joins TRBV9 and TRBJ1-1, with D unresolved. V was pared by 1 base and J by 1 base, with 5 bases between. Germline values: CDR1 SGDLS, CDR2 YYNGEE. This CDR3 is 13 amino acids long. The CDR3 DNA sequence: TGTGCCAGCAGCGTACAAGCGAACACTGAAGCTTTCTTT. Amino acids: CASSVQANTEAFF.

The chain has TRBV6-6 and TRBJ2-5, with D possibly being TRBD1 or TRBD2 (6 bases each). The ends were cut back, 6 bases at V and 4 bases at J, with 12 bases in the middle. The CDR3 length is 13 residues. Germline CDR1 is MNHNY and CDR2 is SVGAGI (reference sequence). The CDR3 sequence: CASRRGVGETQYF. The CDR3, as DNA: TGTGCCAGCAGGAGGGGGGTAGGAGAGACCCAGTACTTC.

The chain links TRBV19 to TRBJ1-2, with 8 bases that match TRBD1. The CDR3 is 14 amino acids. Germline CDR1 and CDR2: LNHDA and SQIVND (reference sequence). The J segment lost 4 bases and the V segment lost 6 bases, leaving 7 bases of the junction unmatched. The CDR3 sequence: CASRGGTGIYGYTF. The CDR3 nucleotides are TGTGCCAGTAGGGGCGGGACAGGTATCTATGGCTACACCTTC.